The 22 T cell receptor beta chains given below trace back to one sample, sequenced in a study of T cell responses to AZD1222 COVID-19 vaccine. The assay was immunoSEQ multiplex PCR, and TCRdb's table has in-frame clones only and misses some. The table lists about 120,000 clones, around 87% of them singletons. The material sequenced was peripheral blood, taken on day 0 of AZD1222 vaccination. The receptor set was obtained from an adult in good health.

The CDR3 DNA reads TGTGCCAGCAGCGTAGGTTCGGGAGGAGCGAACACCGGGGAGCTGTTTTTT. It translates to CASSVGSGGANTGELFF. The gene calls are TRBV9 and TRBJ2-2; TRBD2 aligns across 7 bases. This CDR3 region has 17 residues. Germline values: CDR1 SGDLS, CDR2 YYNGEE. The J segment lost 0 bases and the V segment lost 0 bases, leaving 5 bases of the junction unmatched.

The chain links TRBV27 to TRBJ2-7; maybe TRBD2 (5 bases). CDR3 size: 14 residues. CDR1 and CDR2 (germline): MNHEY, SMNVEV (reference sequence). V was trimmed by 5 bases and J by 6 bases, leaving 17 bases between them. CDR3: CASSPRVVASEQYF. The CDR3 DNA follows: TGTGCCAGCAGTCCGAGGGTGGTTGCGAGCGAGCAGTACTTC.

This rearrangement joins TRBV14 to TRBJ2-5; TRBD1 is a possible D gene (6 bases). Trimming left V 2 bases short and J 4 bases short, with 23 bases between. Germline CDR1 SGHDN, CDR2 FVKESK. The CDR3 has 18 amino acids. The CDR3 region is CASSQQGQLGGSGETQYF. CDR3 coding DNA: TGTGCCAGCAGCCAACAGGGGCAGCTTGGGGGCTCAGGAGAGACCCAGTACTTC. Using reference TRBV14 and TRBJ2-5 for the parts outside the CDR3, the full variable domain is EAGVTQFPSHSVIEKGQTVTLRCDPISGHDNLYWYRRVMGKEIKFLLHFVKESKQDESGMPNNRFLAERTGGTYSTLKVQPAELEDSGVYFCASSQQGQLGGSGETQYFGPGTRLLVL.

The rearrangement uses TRBV30 and TRBJ1-6; the D gene is possibly TRBD1 (6 bases). The V end was cut by 5 bases, the J end by 10 bases, with 12 bases between. The CDR3 loop spans 12 amino acids. CDR1 GTSNPN and CDR2 SVGIG come from the germline V gene (reference sequence). The CDR3 sequence is CAWQGLESPLHF. DNA for the CDR3: TGTGCCTGGCAGGGGCTTGAATCACCCCTCCACTTT.

This chain uses TRBV4-3 with TRBJ2-2; either TRBD1 or TRBD2 may supply D (5 bases each). V was pared by 4 bases and J by 1 base, with 10 bases between. The CDR3 has 15 residues. Germline-derived CDR1 and CDR2 are LGHNA and YSLEER. The CDR3 here is CASSLGTVNTGELFF. The CDR3 region has the DNA TGCGCCAGCAGCCTCGGGACCGTGAACACCGGGGAGCTGTTTTTT.

The genes are TRBV5-4 and TRBJ1-5; the D is unclear. The germline gives CDR1 SGHNT, CDR2 YYREEE (reference sequence). Trimming took off 0 bases at V and 9 bases at J, with 13 bases between the two ends. CDR3 size: 14 residues. The DNA for the CDR3 is TGTGCCAGCAGCTTGGGCGGAACCTCAGGGCCCCAGCATTTT. Encoded protein: CASSLGGTSGPQHF. The full variable domain, rest sourced from reference TRBV5-4 and TRBJ1-5, is ETGVTQSPTHLIKTRGQQVTLRCSSQSGHNTVSWYQQALGQGPQFIFQYYREEENGRGNFPPRFSGLQFPNYSSELNVNALELDDSALYLCASSLGGTSGPQHFGDGTRLSIL.

CDR3 DNA: TGTGCCAGCAGTTACTTGGGGACAGGGTATGAGCAGTTCTTC. Translated: CASSYLGTGYEQFF. The chain recombines TRBV6-2 or TRBV6-3 with TRBJ2-1, with 9 bases identical to TRBD1. Germline-derived CDR1 and CDR2 are MNHEY and SVGEGT. This CDR3 is built from 14 residues. Germline trimming cut 1 base from V and 8 bases from J; bases unmatched to any gene: 3.

The CDR3 protein is CASSSADGSSYNEQFF. The CDR3 DNA is TGTGCCAGCAGTTCCGCCGACGGGAGCTCCTACAATGAGCAGTTCTTC. The chain carries TRBV28 and TRBJ2-1, with a weak D call TRBD2 (6 bases). The germline V and J ends were trimmed by 4 bases and 0 bases, with 13 bases remaining between them. Germline loops: CDR1 MDHEN, CDR2 SYDVKM. The CDR3 is 16 residues long.

The chain uses TRBV3-1 (or the pseudogene TRBV3-2) and TRBJ1-4; D gene ambiguous. Germline CDR1 and CDR2: LGHDT and YNNKEL (reference sequence). CDR3 length: 14 residues. Trimming removed 10 bases from V and 3 bases from J, with 15 bases in between. Written as DNA, the CDR3 is TGTGCCACCAGACCGACGGTTGCTAATGAAAAACTGTTTTTT. Translation: CATRPTVANEKLFF.

The chain links TRBV7-9 to TRBJ2-7; 8 nucleotides line up with TRBD1. J lost 2 bases, V lost 5 bases, and 5 bases had no gene match. The CDR3 contains 14 residues. CDR1 is SEHNR, CDR2 FQNEAQ, per germline (reference sequence). The CDR3 DNA sequence: TGTGCCAGCAGCCCCAGACAGGGGACCTACGAGCAGTACTTC. It codes for CASSPRQGTYEQYF.

The J gene is TRBJ2-3, the V gene TRBV4-2, with TRBD2 identical over 14 bases. The junction had 5 bases not matched to a gene; V was cut back by 1 base and J by 5 bases. Per germline, CDR1 LGHNA and CDR2 YNFKEQ. The length of the CDR3 is 17 residues. Written as DNA, the CDR3 is TGTGCCAGCAGCCAAGGGGGGACTAGCGGGGGAATAGATACGCAGTATTTT. The encoded protein is CASSQGGTSGGIDTQYF.

In its sample, this clone was seen a few times. The chain is built from TRBV5-1 and TRBJ1-2, with D perhaps TRBD1 (6 bases). Trimming took off 4 bases at V and 7 bases at J, with 11 bases between the two ends. CDR1 is SGHRS and CDR2 is YFSETQ in the germline V gene. The CDR3 loop spans 12 amino acids. The CDR3 is CASSEQGRGYTF. For the CDR3, the DNA is TGCGCCAGCAGCGAACAGGGCCGTGGCTACACCTTC.

This chain uses TRBV7-2 with TRBJ1-2; maybe TRBD1 (6 bases). V lost 5 bases and J 0 bases, leaving 10 bases between the germline ends. The germline CDR1 and CDR2 sequences are SGHTA and FQGNSA. The length of the CDR3 is 14 residues. The CDR3 loop reads CASSIGQTNYGYTF. The CDR3 DNA reads TGTGCCAGCAGCATCGGACAGACTAACTATGGCTACACCTTC.

The rearrangement joins TRBV4-2 to TRBJ2-2; D is unresolved. This CDR3 is 15 amino acids long. The V end was cut by 0 bases, the J end by 1 base, with 6 bases between. Germline V gene data show CDR1 as LGHNA and CDR2 as YNFKEQ. CDR3: CASSQDEGNTGELFF. In DNA, the CDR3 is TGTGCCAGCAGCCAAGATGAAGGGAACACCGGGGAGCTGTTTTTT.

A few counts support this clone. CDR3: CASSQPGTSGVDEQFF. CDR3 nucleotide sequence: TGCGCCAGCAGCCAGCCCGGGACTAGCGGGGTCGATGAGCAGTTCTTC. V and J are TRBV10-1 and TRBJ2-1, with 13 bases lining up with TRBD2. The germline gives CDR1 WNHNN, CDR2 SYGVQD (reference sequence). V gave up 6 bases and J gave up 8 bases; unmatched junction bases: 10. CDR3 length: 16 amino acids.

V and J are TRBV4-3 and TRBJ2-1; no definite D call. CDR3 length: 16 residues. CDR1 is LGHNA, CDR2 YSLEER, per germline. V dropped 4 bases and J dropped 0 bases, with 13 bases sitting between them. CDR3 in DNA: TGCGCCAGCAGCCGGTACTCGCGGAGCTCCTACAATGAGCAGTTCTTC. As protein: CASSRYSRSSYNEQFF.

The chain recombines TRBV9 with TRBJ2-1, with TRBD2 matching 8 bases. Germline V gene sequence: CDR1 SGDLS, CDR2 YYNGEE. Germline trimming cut 4 bases from V and 8 bases from J; bases unmatched to any gene: 14. CDR3 length equals 16 residues. The CDR3 loop reads CASSPRGGAGFDEQFF. The DNA of the CDR3 is TGTGCCAGCAGCCCCCGGGGGGGGGCCGGATTCGATGAGCAGTTCTTC. Together with reference TRBV9 and TRBJ2-1, the CDR3 gives the full variable domain: DSGVTQTPKHLITATGQRVTLRCSPRSGDLSVYWYQQSLDQGLQFLIQYYNGEERAKGNILERFSAQQFPDLHSELNLSSLELGDSALYFCASSPRGGAGFDEQFFGPGTRLTVL.

This rearrangement joins TRBV19 to TRBJ2-1; 14 bases agree with TRBD2. The CDR3 totals 18 residues. The junction had 9 bases not matched to a gene; V was cut back by 8 bases and J by 0 bases. Germline V gene data show CDR1 as LNHDA and CDR2 as SQIVND (reference sequence). CDR3 DNA: TGTGCCAGTCAAGACCTCGGGACTAGCGGGGGCTCCTACAATGAGCAGTTCTTC. It is translated as CASQDLGTSGGSYNEQFF. The whole variable domain, filled in from reference TRBV19 and TRBJ2-1, reads DGGITQSPKYLFRKEGQNVTLSCEQNLNHDAMYWYRQDPGQGLRLIYYSQIVNDFQKGDIAEGYSVSREKKESFPLTVTSAQKNPTAFYLCASQDLGTSGGSYNEQFFGPGTRLTVL.

This clone was detected only a few times. The chain links TRBV5-1 to TRBJ2-7; the match to TRBD1 covers 10 bases. Germline V gives CDR1 SGHRS, CDR2 YFSETQ. After removal of 4 bases from V and 8 bases from J, the junction contained 9 bases not matched to a gene. The CDR3 runs 14 residues. The CDR3: CASSPRTGGSQQYF. The DNA of the CDR3 is TGCGCCAGCAGCCCTAGGACAGGGGGGAGCCAGCAGTACTTC.

The gene calls are TRBV6-2 or TRBV6-3 and TRBJ1-2, with 7 bases aligning to TRBD1. The CDR3 totals 18 residues. J lost 8 bases, V lost 6 bases, and 24 bases had no gene match. Per germline, CDR1 MNHEY and CDR2 SVGEGT. CDR3 protein: CASSKPGTVVTYPRGYTF. The CDR3 DNA reads TGTGCCAGCAGCAAACCCGGGACAGTCGTCACTTACCCTAGAGGCTACACCTTC.

The genes are TRBV19 and TRBJ2-7; D is possibly TRBD1 (6 bases). Germline V gives CDR1 LNHDA, CDR2 SQIVND (reference sequence). Trimming removed 3 bases at V and 1 base at J, with 13 bases between. This CDR3 comprises 15 residues. The DNA of the CDR3 is TGTGCCAGTAGTATGGTCGGTAGGGGGTCCTACGAGCAGTACTTC. Its translation is CASSMVGRGSYEQYF.

The chain has TRBV10-3 and TRBJ1-2; D not resolved. This CDR3 has 13 amino acids. Trimming cost V 0 bases and J 8 bases, with 10 bases left between them. Germline CDR1 and CDR2: ENHRY and SYGVKD. Written as DNA, the CDR3 is TGTGCCATCAGTGAGTCGTATAATCCGGGCTACACCTTC. Translating it yields CAISESYNPGYTF.